The present T cell receptor beta chain was sequenced within a study of T cell repertoires in cytomegalovirus infection. Study information: Recently described HLA-C-restricted plus well-studied HLA-B-restricted CMV epitopes were used. Evidence of both CMV infection and a matching HLA type came from public TCR beta signatures. Whole-study findings and limits: The study identified carriers of CMV plus the relevant HLA from cumulative public TCR beta family frequency.

This clonotype has ten or more counts. Its antigen remains unknown. TCRdb re-called the reads with MiXCR, one entry per CDR3 protein. The table includes hundreds of thousands of distinct CDR3 sequences, around a third detected once. Germline trimming cut 5 bases from V and 5 bases from J; bases unmatched to any gene: 10. Germline loops: CDR1 SGHTA, CDR2 FQGNSA. The CDR3 consists of 15 residues. This rearrangement joins TRBV7-2 to TRBJ2-5; TRBD2 matches at 8 bases. This receptor was taken from a human donor in good health (CMV status not recorded). Some clones in this sample may be carry-over from other donors' samples. The specimen was cultured PBMCs, collected from culture after CMV antigen stimulation. CDR3 coding DNA: TGTGCCAGCAGCCAAACCGGGACTAGTAGGGAGACCCAGTACTTC. Residues: CASSQTGTSRETQYF.